The rows below give T cell receptor beta chains drawn from one sample of a study of control samples from healthy donors and cancer patients. Sequencing was performed with immunoSEQ multiplex PCR; in TCRdb, only in-frame clones are kept and a portion is missing. The table has around 33,000 clones, about 88% seen once. What was sequenced was PBMCs. These receptors came from a woman aged 40 to 50 with lung cancer. Each CDR3 is given with its conserved first and last residue. A D gene is named only where the DNA matches it firmly. Size is stated for part of the rows, as once, few or many counts, or as a class when the clone is expanded.

.	.	TRBV27	TRBJ2-1	CASSYPSAGINEQFF	TGTGCCAGCAGTTACCCTAGCGCTGGGATCAATGAGCAGTTCTTC
.	.	TRBV11-3	TRBJ1-4	CASRTDRAPNEKLFF	TGTGCCAGCAGGACAGACCGGGCCCCTAATGAAAAACTGTTTTTT
.	.	TRBV18	TRBJ2-7	CASSSMAGPRAQYF	TGTGCCAGCTCATCGATGGCAGGTCCCCGAGCGCAGTACTTC
TRBD1	.	TRBV5-6	TRBJ1-5	CASSIRGLSDQPQHF	TGTGCCAGCAGCATTAGGGGGCTGAGCGATCAGCCCCAGCATTTT
TRBD1	.	TRBV7-9	TRBJ2-3	CASSLTGWNTQYF	TGTGCCAGCAGCTTGACAGGGTGGAATACGCAGTATTTT
.	.	TRBV25-1	TRBJ1-3	CASSESPSPRVSGNTIYF	TGTGCCAGCAGTGAATCCCCTTCCCCCAGGGTCTCGGGAAACACCATATATTTT
.	.	TRBV25-1	TRBJ1-1	CASSESGLGGTEAFF	TGTGCCAGCAGTGAATCGGGCCTGGGGGGAACTGAAGCTTTCTTT
.	.	TRBV19	TRBJ1-1	CASSPWTGGGTEAFF	TGTGCCAGTAGTCCATGGACGGGTGGAGGCACTGAAGCTTTCTTT
.	.	TRBV2	TRBJ2-3	CASKLSGGDTQYF	TGTGCCAGCAAGTTAAGCGGAGGCGATACGCAGTATTTT
TRBD2	.	TRBV20-1	TRBJ2-3	CSANERGSTDTQYF	TGCAGTGCTAATGAGCGGGGGAGCACAGATACGCAGTATTTT
TRBD2	.	TRBV27	TRBJ2-1	CASSLAGANEQFF	TGTGCCAGCAGCCTAGCGGGGGCCAATGAGCAGTTCTTC
.	.	TRBV21-1	TRBJ1-1	CASSPPGRNRGGTEAFF	TGTGCCAGCTCTCCCCCGGGCAGGAACCGGGGGGGCACTGAAGCTTTCTTT
.	.	TRBV7-2	TRBJ1-2	CASSLGRTAQGYTF	TGTGCCAGCAGCTTAGGACGGACGGCCCAGGGCTACACCTTC
TRBD1	.	TRBV6-1	TRBJ1-2	CASSEGQANYGYTF	TGTGCCAGCAGTGAGGGACAGGCTAACTATGGCTACACCTTC
TRBD2	once	TRBV3-1/TRBV3-2	TRBJ2-7	CASSRPSGGYEQYF	TGTGCCAGCAGCCGGCCTAGCGGGGGTTACGAGCAGTACTTC
TRBD2	.	TRBV28	TRBJ2-3	CASPPTSGGLDTQYF	TGTGCCAGCCCCCCAACTAGCGGGGGTTTAGATACGCAGTATTTT
.	.	TRBV5-5	TRBJ1-2	CASSPYPDYGYTF	TGTGCCAGCAGCCCTTACCCCGACTATGGCTACACCTTC
TRBD1	once	TRBV19	TRBJ2-4	CASSSKTYLDRDKNIQYF	TGTGCCAGTAGTTCAAAAACCTACCTCGACAGGGACAAAAACATTCAGTACTTC
TRBD2	once	TRBV5-1	TRBJ2-5	CASSAGLAGKEETQYF	TGCGCCAGCAGCGCAGGACTAGCGGGGAAAGAAGAGACCCAGTACTTC
TRBD1	few	TRBV4-1	TRBJ1-5	CASSLGTENQPQHF	TGCGCCAGCAGCCTCGGGACAGAGAATCAGCCCCAGCATTTT
.	.	TRBV18	TRBJ2-7	CASSPVQEKTYEQYF	TGTGCCAGCTCACCGGTACAAGAAAAAACCTACGAGCAGTACTTC
.	.	TRBV28	TRBJ1-2	CASTPQWGHGYTF	TGTGCCAGCACCCCCCAATGGGGGCATGGCTACACCTTC
.	.	TRBV10-2	TRBJ2-7	CASSDSAYEQYF	TGCGCCAGCAGTGATTCAGCTTACGAGCAGTACTTC
.	.	TRBV18	TRBJ1-1	CASSPRTGSDTEAFF	TGTGCCAGCTCACCGCGGACCGGGAGCGACACTGAAGCTTTCTTT